Listed below are T cell receptor beta chains from one sample, sequenced in a study of cytomegalovirus exposure and HLA in healthy donors. Sequenced by immunoSEQ multiplex PCR; TCRdb stores in-frame clones only, minus some. Altogether 150,000 to 200,000 clones are present, roughly 80% being singletons, with the ten largest covering approximately 2.4%. The specimen sequenced was PBMCs. The source is a male donor in good health and CMV-seronegative. CDR3s include the opening cysteine and the closing phenylalanine or tryptophan. A D gene is named only where the DNA matches it firmly. Part of the rows lack a size; the others show once, few, many or a class for expanded clones.

D	size	V	J	CDR3	DNA
NA	NA	TRBV28	TRBJ1-2	CASGGGSNYGYTF	TGTGCCAGCGGGGGGGGGTCTAACTATGGCTACACCTTC
NA	NA	TRBV7-3	TRBJ2-3	CASSLIPGDTQYF	TGTGCCAGCAGCTTAATACCCGGAGATACGCAGTATTTT
NA	NA	TRBV28	TRBJ2-1	CASRSQGGLVIPRSYNEQFF	TGTGCCAGCAGGTCACAGGGAGGACTAGTAATTCCGAGGTCCTACAATGAGCAGTTCTTC
TRBD2	NA	TRBV9	TRBJ2-7	CASSGGVLASYEQYF	TGTGCCAGCAGCGGGGGGGTACTAGCGAGTTACGAGCAGTACTTC
NA	NA	TRBV12-2	TRBJ2-3	CASRPSGPTDTQYF	TGTGCAAGTCGCCCCAGCGGACCCACAGATACGCAGTATTTT
TRBD2	NA	TRBV6-1	TRBJ2-5	CASSEATSGQETQYF	TGTGCCAGCAGTGAAGCTACTAGCGGCCAAGAGACCCAGTACTTC
NA	NA	TRBV7-9	TRBJ1-4	CASSSEGGPNEKLFF	TGTGCCAGCAGCTCCGAGGGGGGGCCTAATGAAAAACTGTTTTTT
TRBD1	NA	TRBV5-4	TRBJ2-3	CASSLVGQGSTDTQYF	TGTGCCAGCAGCTTGGTAGGACAGGGGAGCACAGATACGCAGTATTTT
TRBD1	NA	TRBV7-3	TRBJ1-1	CASSPRTGSGLGAFF	TGTGCCAGCAGCCCCCGGACAGGGTCAGGGCTCGGAGCTTTCTTT
NA	once	TRBV7-3	TRBJ2-5	CASSLTSETQYF	TGTGCCAGCAGCTTAACGAGTGAGACCCAGTACTTC
NA	few	TRBV4-1	TRBJ2-7	CASSHPGGNYEQYF	TGCGCCAGCAGCCACCCTGGGGGGAACTACGAGCAGTACTTC
TRBD2	NA	TRBV4-3	TRBJ2-7	CASSQGTSGTYEQYF	TGCGCCAGCAGCCAAGGGACTAGCGGAACCTACGAGCAGTACTTC
NA	NA	TRBV4-2	TRBJ2-7	CASSPIPGQSYERYF	TGTGCCAGCAGCCCGATTCCGGGACAATCCTACGAGCGGTACTTC
NA	NA	TRBV10-3	TRBJ1-1	CAISDLSHTEAFF	TGTGCCATCAGTGACCTCTCTCACACTGAAGCTTTCTTT
NA	NA	TRBV7-6	TRBJ1-3	CASSLPGGSGNTIYF	TGTGCCAGCAGCTTACCCGGAGGGTCTGGAAACACCATATATTTT
NA	NA	TRBV28	TRBJ1-1	CASNPRGYMNTEAFF	TGTGCCAGCAACCCACGCGGGTACATGAACACTGAAGCTTTCTTT
NA	NA	TRBV5-1	TRBJ1-2	CASSQQSSGPYGYTF	TGCGCCAGCAGCCAACAAAGTTCAGGGCCCTATGGCTACACCTTC
TRBD2	once	TRBV28	TRBJ2-3	CASSQGLAGGPDTQYF	TGTGCCAGCAGTCAAGGACTAGCGGGGGGGCCAGATACGCAGTATTTT
TRBD1	NA	TRBV6-5	TRBJ1-1	CASRRRQGGDTEAFF	TGTGCCAGCAGGAGAAGACAGGGGGGGGACACTGAAGCTTTCTTT
TRBD1	once	TRBV7-9	TRBJ2-3	CASSSGQGASYTDTQYF	TGTGCCAGCAGCTCTGGCCAGGGGGCATCTTACACAGATACGCAGTATTTT
TRBD2	NA	TRBV9	TRBJ2-7	CASSVELAGGRSEQYF	TGTGCCAGCAGCGTCGAACTAGCGGGAGGACGTTCCGAGCAGTACTTC
NA	NA	TRBV2	TRBJ2-5	CASKVDTLRETQYF	TGTGCCAGCAAGGTGGACACCCTTAGAGAGACCCAGTACTTC
TRBD1	once	TRBV6-6	TRBJ2-7	CASSPPRRGLGYEQYF	TGTGCCAGCAGTCCACCCCGCAGGGGGCTAGGCTACGAGCAGTACTTC
TRBD2	once	TRBV4-1	TRBJ2-5	CASSPRSPSGGRETQYF	TGCGCCAGCAGCCCGCGCTCCCCTAGCGGGGGGAGAGAGACCCAGTACTTC
TRBD2	NA	TRBV5-1	TRBJ2-7	CASSLGAGGTNYEQYF	TGCGCCAGCAGCTTGGGAGCGGGGGGAACCAACTACGAGCAGTACTTC